These 22 T cell receptor beta chains were sequenced from one sample in a study of PD-1 blockade in classical Hodgkin lymphoma. There was relapse after autologous stem cell transplantation in every patient, and there was variation in brentuximab vedotin exposure. The method was immunoSEQ multiplex PCR; TCRdb's version includes in-frame clones alone and lacks a portion of them. The table shows 20,000 or so clones, with roughly 80% occurring only once. Specimen: peripheral blood mononuclear cells (PBMCs), collected at baseline. These receptors were taken from a human donor with classical Hodgkin lymphoma.

The chain has TRBV5-6 and TRBJ1-3; unclear D gene. The V and J ends lost 4 bases and 0 bases respectively, with 11 bases between them. The CDR3 is 15 residues long. In germline, CDR1 is SGHDT, CDR2 YYEEEE. Written as DNA, the CDR3 is TGTGCCAGCAGCCTCCCAAAGTTCTCTGGAAACACCATATATTTT. Translation gives CASSLPKFSGNTIYF.

The chain recombines TRBV21-1 with TRBJ2-5; no DNA check was done on the table's D call, TRBD1. TRBV21-1 is an annotated pseudogene. The CDR3 has 21 residues. The CDR3 region is CASSKSGTTGQGRGGRETQYF. In nucleotides, the CDR3 is TGTGCCAGCAGCAAAAGTGGGACGACAGGACAGGGAAGGGGAGGACGAGAGACCCAGTACTTC.

DNA for the CDR3: TGTGCCAGCAGCGTAGGGGACTATGGCTACACCTTC. This sequence encodes CASSVGDYGYTF. The chain has TRBV9 and TRBJ1-2, with unresolved D. This CDR3 has 12 residues. The V and J ends lost 0 bases and 3 bases respectively, with 3 bases between them. The V gene's germline CDR1 is SGDLS and CDR2 YYNGEE.

J is TRBJ2-1 and V is TRBV7-3; 7 bases are a match to TRBD2. This CDR3 has 13 amino acids. Germline V CDR1 and CDR2: SGHTA, FQGTGA. The trim removed 1 base at V and 7 bases at J, leaving 1 base unmatched. This chain's CDR3 is CASSLSGGNEQFF. The CDR3 DNA is TGTGCCAGCAGCTTAAGCGGGGGAAATGAGCAGTTCTTC.

The DNA for the CDR3 is TGTGCCAGCAGCCCAGCCTATCAATCTAACTATGGCTACACCTTC. This codes for CASSPAYQSNYGYTF. The V call is TRBV7-2, the J call TRBJ1-2; no clear D. Germline-derived CDR1 and CDR2 are SGHTA and FQGNSA. Trimming took 5 bases from V and 0 from J, leaving 13 bases between them. The CDR3 totals 15 residues. Full variable domain (outside the CDR3, taken from reference TRBV7-2 and TRBJ1-2): GAGVSQSPSNKVTEKGKDVELRCDPISGHTALYWYRQSLGQGLEFLIYFQGNSAPDKSGLPSDRFSAERTGGSVSTLTIQRTQQEDSAVYLCASSPAYQSNYGYTFGSGTRLTVV.

This sequence joins TRBV9 and TRBJ2-3; D perhaps matches TRBD1 (6 bases). Germline CDR1 reads SGDLS; CDR2 reads YYNGEE. Trimming shortened V by 0 bases and J by 4 bases, and 12 bases separated the two germline ends. The CDR3 totals 15 residues. The CDR3 DNA follows: TGTGCCAGCAGCGTAGTGGAGAGGGGGTCAGATACGCAGTATTTT. It specifies CASSVVERGSDTQYF.

Points on this clone: The same CDR3 can be traced to other DNA sequences in this sample. The chain is built from TRBV4-3 and TRBJ2-1, with D uncertain. This CDR3 contains 16 residues. V was trimmed by 0 bases and J by 0 bases, leaving 9 bases between them. CDR1 and CDR2 from the germline V gene are LGHNA and YSLEER. This chain's CDR3 is CASSQEGSSSYNEQFF. The CDR3 region has the DNA TGCGCCAGCAGCCAAGAGGGGTCCAGCTCCTACAATGAGCAGTTCTTC.

CDR3 sequence: CASSYTGVSSPLHF. The DNA for the CDR3 is TGTGCCAGCAGTTATACAGGGGTTAGTTCACCCCTCCACTTT. The rearrangement links TRBV27 to TRBJ1-6; 7 nucleotides line up with TRBD1. This CDR3 is built from 14 residues. From germline, CDR1 is MNHEY and CDR2 SMNVEV (reference sequence). V was pared by 4 bases and J by 9 bases, with 6 bases of the junction left unmatched.

The sample holds one count of this clone. The J gene is TRBJ2-7, the V gene TRBV19; D not resolved. CDR1 and CDR2 (germline): LNHDA, SQIVND (reference sequence). The V gene lost 3 bases and the J gene lost 3 bases, with 9 bases spanning the gap. The CDR3 runs 13 residues. In DNA, the CDR3 is TGTGCCAGTAGTATGGGTCCCTTCTACGAGCAGTACTTC. This encodes CASSMGPFYEQYF.

The CDR3 protein is CASSQDLGTGVRTEAFF. As DNA, the CDR3 is TGCGCCAGCAGCCAAGATCTAGGGACAGGGGTTAGGACTGAAGCTTTCTTT. The V call is TRBV4-1, the J call TRBJ1-1; 10 bases agree with TRBD1. The V segment lost 0 bases and the J segment 5 bases; nucleotides outside the gene matches: 9. The CDR3 is made up of 17 amino acids. The V gene's germline CDR1 is MGHRA and CDR2 YSYEKL.

The chain joins TRBV9 to TRBJ2-3; D call uncertain. Germline CDR1 and CDR2: SGDLS and YYNGEE. This CDR3 is built from 12 residues. V lost 3 bases and J 6 bases, leaving 8 bases between the germline ends. The CDR3 protein is CASSGVGDTQYF. CDR3 in DNA: TGTGCCAGCAGCGGGGTGGGGGATACGCAGTATTTT.

This chain uses TRBV28 with TRBJ2-7; D remains ambiguous. Germline V CDR1 and CDR2: MDHEN, SYDVKM. The V end was cut by 6 bases, the J end by 6 bases, with 21 bases between. The CDR3 runs 15 residues. This CDR3 is CASSLARERLGEQYF. The DNA for the CDR3 is TGTGCCAGCAGCCTGGCTAGGGAACGGTTGGGCGAGCAGTACTTC.

V gene TRBV11-2 combines with J gene TRBJ1-1; no clear D. V was clipped by 1 base and J by 2 bases, with 2 bases between them. Germline CDR1 is SGHAT and CDR2 is FQNNGV. CDR3 length: 12 amino acids. CDR3 nucleotide sequence: TGTGCCAGCAGCTTAGCCAACACTGAAGCTTTCTTT. As protein: CASSLANTEAFF.

J is TRBJ1-2 and V is TRBV28, with a weak D call TRBD1 (6 bases). V dropped 5 bases and J dropped 4 bases, with 17 bases sitting between them. Looked up from germline, CDR1 is MDHEN and CDR2 is SYDVKM. This CDR3 contains 15 residues. CDR3 in DNA: TGTGCCAGCAGTAACCGGGACGGGGGCCCCTATGGCTACACCTTC. This encodes CASSNRDGGPYGYTF.

This clone has only a few counts. The chain employs TRBV6-1 and TRBJ1-1, with a tentative D call TRBD1 (6 bases). This CDR3 is 12 amino acids long. The germline V and J ends were trimmed by 7 bases and 6 bases, with 12 bases remaining between them. Germline V gene lookup returns CDR1 MNHNS and CDR2 SASEGT. CDR3 protein: CASTQRGAEAFF. CDR3 DNA sequence: TGTGCCAGCACCCAAAGGGGGGCTGAAGCTTTCTTT.

V and J are TRBV29-1 and TRBJ2-3; no reliable D call. The CDR3 runs to 15 residues. Germline lookup yields CDR1 SQVTM and CDR2 ANQGSEA. The ends were cut back, 4 bases at V and 0 bases at J, with 14 bases in the middle. CDR3 DNA: TGCAGCGTTGGGGGTGGGTGGCAAAGCACAGATACGCAGTATTTT. This codes for CSVGGGWQSTDTQYF.

In its sample, this clone is large. The rearrangement links TRBV13 to TRBJ1-4; the D is unclear. V lost 3 bases to trimming and J lost 0 bases, with 5 bases between them. The CDR3 contains 14 residues. Germline CDR1 is PRHDT and CDR2 is FYEKMQ (reference sequence). CDR3 in amino acids: CASSFLSTNEKLFF. DNA for the CDR3: TGTGCCAGCAGCTTTTTGTCAACTAATGAAAAACTGTTTTTT.

The V call is TRBV23-1, the J call TRBJ1-5; D gene unclear. TRBV23-1 is given ORF status, its function remaining uncertain. V lost 1 base to trimming and J lost 2 bases, with 9 bases between them. This CDR3 has 15 amino acids. DNA for the CDR3: TGCGCCAGCAGTCAATTTGGGAATTGCAATCAGCCCCAGCATTTT. Encoded protein: CASSQFGNCNQPQHF.

This sequence joins TRBV2 and TRBJ2-7; 9 bases match TRBD1. Germline CDR1 is SNHLY and CDR2 is FYNNEI. The junction had 7 bases not matched to a gene; V was cut back by 7 bases and J by 3 bases. The CDR3 is 14 residues long. In nucleotides, the CDR3 is TGTGCCAGCAAGGGGCCGGACAGGGGCTACGAGCAGTACTTC. It yields the protein CASKGPDRGYEQYF.

The chain employs TRBV28 and TRBJ1-4, with D tentatively TRBD1 (5 bases). The CDR3 runs 11 residues. Germline V gene data show CDR1 as MDHEN and CDR2 as SYDVKM. Trimming stripped 9 bases from V and 5 bases from J, with 7 bases between. This CDR3 reads CASGGNEKLFF. The CDR3 coding sequence is TGTGCCAGTGGGGGAAATGAAAAACTGTTTTTT.

This clone has only one observation. The chain employs TRBV5-4 and TRBJ2-3, with 9 bases lining up with TRBD2. V lost 4 bases and J lost 0; bases outside the gene matches: 6. The length of the CDR3 is 16 residues. Looked up from germline, CDR1 is SGHNT and CDR2 is YYREEE (reference sequence). CDR3 sequence: CASSPLAGASTDTQYF. CDR3 DNA: TGTGCCAGCAGCCCGTTAGCGGGGGCTAGCACAGATACGCAGTATTTT.

The V and J genes are TRBV18 and TRBJ2-1; D is possibly TRBD1 (6 bases). The CDR3 extends over 12 amino acids. Germline values: CDR1 KGHSH, CDR2 LQKENI. Trimming took 1 base from V and 9 from J, leaving 7 bases between them. For the CDR3, the DNA is TGTGCCAGCTCACCACAGGGGGTTGAGCAGTTCTTC. Translating gives CASSPQGVEQFF. Combining the CDR3 with reference TRBV18 and TRBJ2-1 gives the whole variable domain NAGVMQNPRHLVRRRGQEARLRCSPMKGHSHVYWYRQLPEEGLKFMVYLQKENIIDESGMPKERFSAEFPKEGPSILRIQQVVRGDSAAYFCASSPQGVEQFFGPGTRLTVL.